The entry that follows covers one T cell receptor beta chain sequence. Its antigen is not yet known. No base quality values were provided; no much bigger clone lies one nucleotide off. Each collaborating institution followed its own protocols to collect whole blood in K2EDTA tubes. For TCRbeta analysis, collaborators shipped samples in one of three forms: frozen whole blood, isolated PBMCs, or DNA extracted from either of those sample types. As encoded in the germline V gene (reference sequence), CDR1 is MNHEY while CDR2 is SMNVEV. A distance of 11 bases separates the germline ends of V and J, which lose 5 bases and 0 bases respectively. Including cysteine and phenylalanine, the CDR3 has 15 amino acids. Only CDR3 DNA is held: 45 bases, read in frame from base 1. TCRbeta CDR3 regions were amplified from genomic DNA using the immunoSEQ Assay, a bias-controlled multiplex PCR. The authors' analysis ran thus. Within the assay, amplification of reference gene primers was used to estimate how many nucleated cells each sample contained. To quantify the absolute abundance of each unique TCRbeta CDR3 rearrangement, sequence reads were collapsed and filtered. For each sample, productive Simpson clonality was calculated by taking the square root of Simpson's diversity index across productive rearrangements. The clones in this table, taken by TCRdb from immuneACCESS, are in-frame only. Not every clone is retained; where verified, under half of the shortfall comes from an unresolved V gene, and the cause of the rest is unknown. V, J and clone size are taken as reported in that table, and D and trimming were inferred from the DNA itself. Present in this sample are tens of thousands of clones, approximately 90% of which were seen just once. The top ten clonotypes cover approximately 17% of the sample.

These data originate in a study of blood T cell repertoires in COVID-19 (TCRdb year 2020). In terms of the full investigation: Samples from collaborators originated in the United States, Italy and Spain and spanned both the acute and convalescent phases of COVID-19. The material from the prospective study consisted of cDNA or gDNA derived from T cells, B-cell-depleted T cells, or PBMCs. The dataset comprised deeply sampled blood TCRbeta repertoires from subjects exposed to, actively infected with, or recovered from COVID-19. The repertoires were released in a freely available public database meant as a resource for research on the immune response to SARS-CoV-2. Samples came from the ongoing ImmuneRACE study (first 160 participants) plus 1,254 subjects from 6 global collaborators. Nearly every sample came with metadata listing a de-identified subject ID, COVID-19 status, age in years and sex. Where available, HLA class I and class II types were obtained from metadata supplied by the sample provider rather than from assay-based typing.

What the research found in general, with its limitations: The quantity of clinical and demographic metadata differed by source and by participant and was supplied without curation.

The rearrangement combines TRBV27 with TRBJ1-5; TRBD1 is perhaps the D gene, given 5 matching bases. This TCR came from an elderly woman with acute or convalescent COVID-19. Specimen: peripheral blood. CDR3 sequence: CASSGAGYSNQPQHF. The DNA reads as follows: TGTGCCAGCAGTGGGGCAGGATATAGCAATCAGCCCCAGCATTTT.